The T cell receptor beta chain described here comes from a study of blood T cell repertoires in COVID-19. About the study: The United States, Italy and Spain supplied acute and convalescent COVID-19 samples. Nucleic acid was either cDNA or gDNA, and it came from T cells, B-cell-depleted T cells, or PBMCs.

Self-reported history from a screening survey and questionnaire set each donor's cohort. The recovered donors of Cohort 3 showed two negative PCRs, clearance, or symptom resolution. The CDR3 is 15 amino acids. V was shortened by 4 bases and J by 3 bases, with 12 bases between the two germline ends. CDR1 LNHNV and CDR2 YYDKDF come from the germline V gene (reference sequence). Profiled with immunoSEQ multiplex PCR; TCRdb holds only in-frame clones, not every one. The sample shows about half a million clones, roughly nine tenths of them seen only once. V and J are TRBV15 and TRBJ1-4, with D perhaps matching TRBD1 (6 bases). The sequencing sample was made of PBMCs or T cells enriched from blood (not recorded which). This receptor was obtained from a woman aged 55-75 years who had recovered from COVID-19. CDR3 region: CATSTGVLANEKLFF. The DNA of the CDR3 is TGTGCCACCAGCACAGGGGTTCTGGCTAATGAAAAACTGTTTTTT.